This T cell receptor (beta chain) was documented in a study of blood T cell repertoires in COVID-19. Germline lookup yields CDR1 LGHNA and CDR2 YSLEER. This CDR3 is built from 15 residues. V was clipped by 0 bases and J by 1 base, with 9 bases between them. Authors' data handling: Reference gene primer amplification in the assay estimated nucleated cell counts. Assay used: immunoSEQ multiplex PCR; TCRdb lists only in-frame clones, some missing. V, J and clone size are those of that table, while D and trimming were read from the DNA. The sample lists more than 200,000 clones; approximately 91% were seen once.

The sequenced material came from peripheral blood. The sequence derives from a human donor in a cohort sampled during active COVID-19. The chain is built from TRBV4-3 and TRBJ1-1, with D possibly TRBD1 on 6 matching bases. The CDR3 protein is CASSQEPGANTEAFF. The DNA of the CDR3 is TGCGCCAGCAGCCAAGAGCCAGGGGCGAACACTGAAGCTTTCTTT.